The clone carrying this TCR beta chain has a handful of counts. Its target is not known. These data belong to a study of beta chain features in type 1 diabetes. Study results and caveats: A possible short-template PCR bias applies equally to patients and controls. VDJ junctions sequenced from type 1 diabetes patients showed fewer insertions and more deletions. A potential influence of HLA type upon TCRB rearrangement remained unresolved herein.

All of the isolated RNA was reverse transcribed, so expressed TCRB transcripts were sequenced. Produced via immunoSEQ multiplex PCR; TCRdb's table is partial and in-frame only. The table has approximately 150,000 clones, roughly a tenth seen once; the top ten hold roughly 1.3%. V lost 4 bases, J lost 5 bases, and 17 bases stayed unmatched. Germline V CDR1 and CDR2: GTSNPN, SVGIG (reference sequence). CDR3 size: 17 residues. The clonotype originates from a man younger than 35 in good health. The specimen was naive CD4+ T cells from blood. This rearrangement joins TRBV30 to TRBJ2-5, with TRBD1 identical over 9 bases. CDR3 loop: CAWKFSRRQGVMETQYF. The CDR3 nucleotides are TGTGCCTGGAAATTCTCTCGGAGACAGGGGGTGATGGAGACCCAGTACTTC.